This T cell receptor beta chain was observed in a study of PD-L1 blockade in urothelial cancer. Time point: peripheral blood 6 weeks after treatment start. Data came from immunoSEQ multiplex PCR; TCRdb stores just in-frame clones and leaves some out. There are around 40,000 clones in the sample; roughly 78% occur only once, and over 10% lies in the top ten. The CDR3 is made up of 15 amino acids. J lost 1 base, V lost 7 bases, and 7 bases had no gene match. Germline CDR1 reads SEHNR; CDR2 reads FQNEAQ (reference sequence). V and J are TRBV7-9 and TRBJ2-5; the match to TRBD2 covers 9 bases. This clonotype was sampled from a man aged 55 to 70 with urothelial cancer. The specimen comprised PBMCs, sampled around atezolizumab (anti-PD-L1) treatment. The DNA for the CDR3 is TGTGCCAGCAACCTTAGCGGGGGTCGCCAAGAGACCCAGTACTTC. This gives the protein CASNLSGGRQETQYF.